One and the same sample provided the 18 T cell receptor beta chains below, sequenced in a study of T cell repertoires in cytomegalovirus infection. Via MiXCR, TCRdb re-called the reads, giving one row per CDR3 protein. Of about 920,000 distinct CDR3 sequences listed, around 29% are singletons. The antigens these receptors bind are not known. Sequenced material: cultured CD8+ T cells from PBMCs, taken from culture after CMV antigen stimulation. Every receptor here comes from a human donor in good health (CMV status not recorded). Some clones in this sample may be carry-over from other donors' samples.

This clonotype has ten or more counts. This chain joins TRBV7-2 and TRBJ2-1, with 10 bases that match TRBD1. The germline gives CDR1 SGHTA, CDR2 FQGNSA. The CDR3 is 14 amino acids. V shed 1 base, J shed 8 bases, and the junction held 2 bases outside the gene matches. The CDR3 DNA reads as TGTGCCAGCAGCTTAGTAGGGACAGGGGATGAGCAGTTCTTC. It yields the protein CASSLVGTGDEQFF.

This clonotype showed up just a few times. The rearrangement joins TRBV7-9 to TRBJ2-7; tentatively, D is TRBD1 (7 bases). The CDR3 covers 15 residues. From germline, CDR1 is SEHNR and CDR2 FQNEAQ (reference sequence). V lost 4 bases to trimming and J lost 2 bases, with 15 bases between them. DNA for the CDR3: TGTGCCAGCAGCTCGACAGGGACTGCAACCTACGAGCAGTACTTC. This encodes CASSSTGTATYEQYF.

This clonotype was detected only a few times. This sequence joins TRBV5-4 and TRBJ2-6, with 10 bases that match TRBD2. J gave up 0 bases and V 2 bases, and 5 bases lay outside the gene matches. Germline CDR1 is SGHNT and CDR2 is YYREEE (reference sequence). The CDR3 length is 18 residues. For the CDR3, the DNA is TGTGCCAGCAGCTTTCTAGCGGGGGCCCACTCTGGGGCCAACGTCCTGACTTTC. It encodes CASSFLAGAHSGANVLTF.

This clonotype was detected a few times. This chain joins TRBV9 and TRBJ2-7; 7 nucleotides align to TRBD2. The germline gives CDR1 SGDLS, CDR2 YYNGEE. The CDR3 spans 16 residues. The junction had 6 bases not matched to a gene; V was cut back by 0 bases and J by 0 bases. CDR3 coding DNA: TGTGCCAGCAGCGTAGGTCCGGGGGGTAGCTCCTACGAGCAGTACTTC. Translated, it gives CASSVGPGGSSYEQYF.

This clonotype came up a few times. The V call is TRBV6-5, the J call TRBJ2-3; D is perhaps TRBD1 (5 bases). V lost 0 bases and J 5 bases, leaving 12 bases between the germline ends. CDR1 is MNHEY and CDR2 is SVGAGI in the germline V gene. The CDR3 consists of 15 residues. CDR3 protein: CASSYSTVAKDTQYF. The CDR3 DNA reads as TGTGCCAGCAGTTACTCGACAGTGGCGAAAGATACGCAGTATTTT.

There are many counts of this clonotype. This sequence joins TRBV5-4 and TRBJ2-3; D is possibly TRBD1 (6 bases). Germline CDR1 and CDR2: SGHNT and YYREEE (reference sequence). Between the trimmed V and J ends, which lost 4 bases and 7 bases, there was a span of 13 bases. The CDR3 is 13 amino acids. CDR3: CASSPSRGHTQYF. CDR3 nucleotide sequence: TGTGCCAGCAGCCCTTCCAGGGGACATACGCAGTATTTT.

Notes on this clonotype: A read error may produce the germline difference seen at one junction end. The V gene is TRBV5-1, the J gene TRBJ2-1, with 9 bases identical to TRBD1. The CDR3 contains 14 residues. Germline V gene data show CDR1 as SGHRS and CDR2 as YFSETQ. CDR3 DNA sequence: TGTGCCAGCAGTGAGGGACAGGGCTACAATGAGCAGTTCTTC. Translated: CASSEGQGYNEQFF.

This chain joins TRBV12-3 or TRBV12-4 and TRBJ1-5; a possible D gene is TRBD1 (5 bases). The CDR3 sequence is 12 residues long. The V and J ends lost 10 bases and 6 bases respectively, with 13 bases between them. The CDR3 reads CANSLGAQPQHF. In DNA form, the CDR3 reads TGTGCCAACAGCCTTGGGGCTCAGCCCCAGCATTTT.

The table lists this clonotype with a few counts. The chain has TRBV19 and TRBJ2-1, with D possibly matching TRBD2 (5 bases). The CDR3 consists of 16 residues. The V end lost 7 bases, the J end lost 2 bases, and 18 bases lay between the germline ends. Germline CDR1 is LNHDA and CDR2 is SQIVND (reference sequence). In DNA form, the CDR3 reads TGTGCCAGTACCGCAATACCGGGGTCAGCCTACAATGAGCAGTTCTTC. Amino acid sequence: CASTAIPGSAYNEQFF.

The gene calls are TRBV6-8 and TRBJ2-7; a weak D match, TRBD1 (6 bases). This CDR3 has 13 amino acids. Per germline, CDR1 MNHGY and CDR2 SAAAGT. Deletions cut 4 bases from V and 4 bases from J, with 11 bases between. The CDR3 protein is CASSSPGEYEQYF. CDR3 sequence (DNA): TGTGCCAGCAGTTCTCCAGGGGAGTACGAGCAGTACTTC.

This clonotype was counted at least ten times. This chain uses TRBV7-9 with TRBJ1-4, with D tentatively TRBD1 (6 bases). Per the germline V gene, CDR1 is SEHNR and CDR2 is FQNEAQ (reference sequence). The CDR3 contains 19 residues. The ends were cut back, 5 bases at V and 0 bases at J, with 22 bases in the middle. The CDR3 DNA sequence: TGTGCCAGCAGCCTTAGCCTAGGGGGTCAGGAGTCAACTAATGAAAAACTGTTTTTT. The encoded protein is CASSLSLGGQESTNEKLFF.

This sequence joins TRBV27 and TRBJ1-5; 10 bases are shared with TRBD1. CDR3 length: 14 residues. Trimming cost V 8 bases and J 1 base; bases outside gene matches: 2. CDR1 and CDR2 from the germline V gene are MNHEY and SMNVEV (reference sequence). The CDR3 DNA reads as TGTGCCAGCTGGGACAGGGGAAGCAATCAGCCCCAGCATTTT. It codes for CASWDRGSNQPQHF.

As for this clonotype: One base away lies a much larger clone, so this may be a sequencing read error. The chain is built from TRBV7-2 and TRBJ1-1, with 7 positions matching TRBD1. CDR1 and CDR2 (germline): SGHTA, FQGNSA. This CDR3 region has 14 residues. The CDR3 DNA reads TGTGTCAGCAGCCCGGTGACAGGGACCCCTGAAGCTTTCTTT. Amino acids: CVSSPVTGTPEAFF.

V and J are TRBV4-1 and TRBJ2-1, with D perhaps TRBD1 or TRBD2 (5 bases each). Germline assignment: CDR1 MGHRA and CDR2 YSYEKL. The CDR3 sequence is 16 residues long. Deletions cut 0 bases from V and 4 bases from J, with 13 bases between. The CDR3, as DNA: TGCGCCAGCAGCCAAGACTTCGGGGCGATATACAATGAGCAGTTCTTC. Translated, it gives CASSQDFGAIYNEQFF.

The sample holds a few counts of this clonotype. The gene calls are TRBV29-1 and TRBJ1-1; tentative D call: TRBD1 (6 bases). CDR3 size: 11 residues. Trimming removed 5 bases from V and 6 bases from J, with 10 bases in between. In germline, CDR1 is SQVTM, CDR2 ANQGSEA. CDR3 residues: CSVLQGSEAFF. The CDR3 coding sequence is TGCAGCGTTTTACAGGGTTCTGAAGCTTTCTTT.

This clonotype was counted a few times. The CDR3: CASSVGTREQYF. The CDR3 DNA sequence: TGTGCCAGCAGCGTCGGGACAAGGGAGCAGTACTTC. This chain joins TRBV7-9 and TRBJ2-7, with D possibly TRBD1 on 6 matching bases. In germline, CDR1 is SEHNR, CDR2 FQNEAQ (reference sequence). The length of the CDR3 is 12 residues. V shed 5 bases and J shed 7 bases, with 12 bases lying between them. Full variable domain (rest looked up from reference TRBV7-9 and TRBJ2-7): DTGVSQNPRHKITKRGQNVTFRCDPISEHNRLYWYRQTLGQGPEFLTYFQNEAQLEKSRLLSDRFSAERPKGSFSTLEIQRTEQGDSAMYLCASSVGTREQYFGPGTRLTVT.

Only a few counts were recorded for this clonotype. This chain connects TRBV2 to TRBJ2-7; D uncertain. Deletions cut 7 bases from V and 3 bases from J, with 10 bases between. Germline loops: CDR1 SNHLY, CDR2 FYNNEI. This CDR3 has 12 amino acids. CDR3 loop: CASKGRIYEQYF. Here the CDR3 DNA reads TGTGCCAGCAAGGGCAGAATCTACGAGCAGTACTTC.

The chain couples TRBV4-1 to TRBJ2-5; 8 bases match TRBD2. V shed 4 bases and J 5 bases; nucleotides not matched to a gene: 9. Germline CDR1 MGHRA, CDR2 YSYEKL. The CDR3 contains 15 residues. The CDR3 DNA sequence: TGCGCCAGCAGCCCACGGGAGGGGGGGCCTGAGACCCAGTACTTC. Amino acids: CASSPREGGPETQYF.